Below, 25 T cell receptor beta chains from the same sample are listed, as sequenced in a study of human T cells and chemical hapten exposure. TCRdb reanalysed the RACE reads using MiXCR and keeps one entry per CDR3 protein. The sample yields 120,000 or so distinct CDR3 sequences, about 11% seen once. Described time point: patch test 3, about 24 weeks after DPC sensitization. Treatment given: therapeutic diphenylcyclopropenone sensitization with weekly scalp DPC. Source: whole blood, taken in connection with sensitization to the hapten diphenylcyclopropenone (DPC). The receptor source for this set is a woman in her forties or fifties with alopecia areata. Some clones in this sample may be carry-over from other donors' samples.

This clonotype has at least ten counts. The V call is TRBV29-1, the J call TRBJ2-1; D might be TRBD1 (6 bases). Trimming took off 5 bases at V and 1 base at J, with 12 bases between the two ends. This CDR3 is 14 amino acids long. Germline V CDR1 and CDR2: SQVTM, ANQGSEA. The CDR3 spells CSVSRGASYNEQFF. CDR3 in DNA: TGCAGCGTTAGCAGGGGAGCGTCCTACAATGAGCAGTTCTTC.

This clonotype has just a few counts. The CDR3 protein is CASSGRSYQPQHF. The CDR3, as DNA: TGTGCCAGCAGTGGTCGGAGTTATCAGCCCCAGCATTTT. The chain has TRBV2 and TRBJ1-5, with no clear D. Germline lookup yields CDR1 SNHLY and CDR2 FYNNEI. The CDR3 consists of 13 residues. V was clipped by 4 bases and J by 5 bases, with 9 bases between them.

A few counts support this clonotype. V and J are TRBV9 and TRBJ2-1, with 9 bases lining up with TRBD2. Germline V gene data show CDR1 as SGDLS and CDR2 as YYNGEE. V was clipped by 0 bases and J by 6 bases; unmatched bases: 4. The CDR3 has 15 residues. The CDR3 spells CASSVGAGGPNEQFF. The CDR3 DNA reads as TGTGCCAGCAGCGTAGGGGCGGGAGGGCCCAATGAGCAGTTCTTC.

The chain employs TRBV7-9 and TRBJ2-1; D unclear. This CDR3 contains 12 residues. Between the trimmed V and J ends, which lost 1 base and 10 bases, there was a span of 8 bases. Germline-derived CDR1 and CDR2 are SEHNR and FQNEAQ (reference sequence). CDR3 nucleotides: TGTGCCAGCAGCTTAGAACTTTGGGAGCAGTTCTTC. Protein: CASSLELWEQFF.

This sequence joins TRBV2 and TRBJ1-1; D is ambiguous. Trimming pared 0 bases from V and 5 bases from J, leaving 19 bases between. The CDR3 is 17 amino acids. Germline V gene sequence: CDR1 SNHLY, CDR2 FYNNEI. This chain's CDR3 is CASSEAIFPVRRTEAFF. The CDR3 region has the DNA TGTGCCAGCAGTGAAGCAATATTCCCAGTTCGGCGGACTGAAGCTTTCTTT.

The chain carries TRBV12-3 or TRBV12-4 and TRBJ2-1; 8 positions agree with TRBD1. Trimming took 8 bases from V and 7 from J; bases not matched to a gene: 10. The length of the CDR3 is 14 residues. The CDR3 bases are TGTGCCAGCCGGGGGCAGGGGGCGAAAAATGAGCAGTTCTTC. This translates into CASRGQGAKNEQFF.

The rearrangement joins TRBV4-3 to TRBJ2-3, with unresolved D. Trimming took off 2 bases at V and 1 base at J, with 10 bases between the two ends. The CDR3 is 15 amino acids. Germline-derived CDR1 and CDR2 are LGHNA and YSLEER. In nucleotides, the CDR3 is TGCGCCAGCAGCCAATCATCGTCGGGCACAGATACGCAGTATTTT. It is translated as CASSQSSSGTDTQYF.

The chain has TRBV29-1 and TRBJ1-1; weak D call: TRBD1 (6 bases). Germline CDR1 and CDR2: SQVTM and ANQGSEA. V lost 2 bases to trimming and J lost 1 base, with 11 bases between them. This CDR3 is built from 14 residues. The CDR3 DNA sequence: TGCAGCGTTGAACGGGGGCAGCCGAACACTGAAGCTTTCTTT. This gives the protein CSVERGQPNTEAFF.

This clonotype has at least ten counts. This rearrangement joins TRBV19 to TRBJ2-5, with 7 bases matching TRBD1. Germline V CDR1 and CDR2: LNHDA, SQIVND (reference sequence). V gave up 1 base and J gave up 2 bases; unmatched junction bases: 4. The CDR3 consists of 15 residues. CDR3 in DNA: TGTGCCAGTAGTATAGCCGGGACAGCTCAAGAGACCCAGTACTTC. As protein: CASSIAGTAQETQYF.

The chain couples TRBV18 to TRBJ1-2; D gene ambiguous. This CDR3 has 13 residues. CDR1 and CDR2 (germline): KGHSH, LQKENI. Trimming stripped 2 bases from V and 0 bases from J, with 4 bases between. The CDR3 nucleotides read TGTGCCAGCTCACCAGAATCTAACTATGGCTACACCTTC. Amino acid sequence: CASSPESNYGYTF.

The chain recombines TRBV9 with TRBJ1-1, with TRBD1 matching 9 bases. Germline CDR1 reads SGDLS; CDR2 reads YYNGEE. This CDR3 contains 15 residues. Trimming at V came to 4 bases and at J to 6 bases, leaving 10 bases not matched to a gene. For the CDR3, the DNA is TGTGCCAGCAGCCCAAGGACAGGGGAAAAGGCTGAAGCTTTCTTT. This sequence encodes CASSPRTGEKAEAFF.

This clonotype was found a few times. CDR3: CASSESPRTGHEQFF. DNA for the CDR3: TGTGCCAGCAGTGAATCCCCCCGGACAGGCCATGAGCAGTTCTTC. V and J are TRBV25-1 and TRBJ2-1; 7 nucleotides match TRBD1. This CDR3 is built from 15 residues. The V and J ends lost 1 base and 8 bases, in that order; junction bases with no gene match: 8. Germline CDR1 is MGHDK and CDR2 is SYGVNS.

The rearrangement joins TRBV7-6 to TRBJ1-1; TRBD1 might be the D (5 bases). CDR1 is SGHVS and CDR2 is FNYEAQ in the germline V gene. V was pared by 1 base and J by 1 base, with 10 bases between. This CDR3 contains 15 residues. CDR3 sequence reads: CASSLGGGGNTEAFF. DNA for the CDR3: TGTGCCAGCAGCTTAGGAGGTGGGGGGAACACTGAAGCTTTCTTT.

The chain links TRBV20-1 to TRBJ2-7; possibly TRBD1 or TRBD2 for D (6 bases each). Trimming pared 4 bases from V and 2 bases from J, leaving 12 bases between. The CDR3 loop spans 13 amino acids. Germline loops: CDR1 DFQATT, CDR2 SNEGSKA (reference sequence). CDR3 sequence (DNA): TGCAGTGCTAAGGGGGAGGTCGCCTACGAGCAGTACTTC. This sequence encodes CSAKGEVAYEQYF.

This clonotype has at least ten counts. The V and J genes are TRBV14 and TRBJ2-1; D gene unclear. Trimming cost V 3 bases and J 9 bases, with 12 bases left between them. The CDR3 is 13 residues long. CDR1 SGHDN and CDR2 FVKESK come from the germline V gene. The CDR3 coding sequence is TGTGCCAGCAGCCAGGCGTTAGTGGGTGAGCAGTTCTTC. Its translation is CASSQALVGEQFF.

This clonotype was detected a few times. This chain joins TRBV19 and TRBJ1-5, with TRBD1 identical over 8 bases. Trimming cost V 5 bases and J 2 bases; bases outside gene matches: 2. The CDR3 is made up of 14 amino acids. CDR1 is LNHDA and CDR2 is SQIVND in the germline V gene (reference sequence). CDR3 nucleotide sequence: TGTGCCAGTAGTGTACAGGGGGGCAATCAGCCCCAGCATTTT. It is translated as CASSVQGGNQPQHF. Based on the CDR3 plus reference TRBV19 and TRBJ1-5, the full variable domain is DGGITQSPKYLFRKEGQNVTLSCEQNLNHDAMYWYRQDPGQGLRLIYYSQIVNDFQKGDIAEGYSVSREKKESFPLTVTSAQKNPTAFYLCASSVQGGNQPQHFGDGTRLSIL.

For this clonotype: One base away lies a much larger clone, so this may be a sequencing read error. The chain is built from TRBV15 and TRBJ2-3; D gene uncertain. CDR1 and CDR2 (germline): LNHNV, YYDKDF (reference sequence). Trimming took off 0 bases at V and 0 bases at J, with 4 bases between the two ends. The CDR3 has 14 amino acids. The CDR3 loop reads CATSRDLSTDTQYF. In DNA form, the CDR3 reads TGTGCCACCAGCAGAGATTTAAGCACAGATACGCAGTATTTT.

This clonotype was detected many times. The rearrangement links TRBV6-2 or TRBV6-3 to TRBJ2-1; no clear D gene. Germline lookup yields CDR1 MNHEY and CDR2 SVGEGT. V was trimmed by 2 bases and J by 4 bases, leaving 3 bases between them. The CDR3 length is 12 residues. This CDR3 is CASSYKYNEQFF. The CDR3 DNA reads TGTGCCAGCAGTTACAAGTACAATGAGCAGTTCTTC.

This clonotype was observed at least ten times. V usage is TRBV7-9 and J usage is TRBJ2-5; D is unresolved. The CDR3 has 14 residues. Per the germline V gene, CDR1 is SEHNR and CDR2 is FQNEAQ (reference sequence). Trimming cost V 1 base and J 5 bases, with 11 bases left between them. CDR3 DNA sequence: TGTGCCAGCAGCTTAGGGTCCGGACGGGAGACCCAGTACTTC. This encodes CASSLGSGRETQYF.

The J gene is TRBJ2-5, the V gene TRBV2; D uncertain. V was shortened by 8 bases and J by 2 bases, with 9 bases between the two germline ends. This CDR3 contains 12 residues. The V gene's germline CDR1 is SNHLY and CDR2 FYNNEI. DNA for the CDR3: TGTGCCAGCTTTCGGCTACAAGAGACCCAGTACTTC. Translation gives CASFRLQETQYF.

This clonotype has only one observation. The chain uses TRBV5-5 and TRBJ1-3, with 8 bases fitting TRBD1. CDR3 length: 14 amino acids. The ends lost 5 bases at V and 8 bases at J; junction bases unmatched: 9. CDR1 and CDR2 from the germline V gene are SGHKS and YYEKEE (reference sequence). The chain's CDR3 is CASSRDRTSDTIYF. The CDR3 DNA follows: TGTGCCAGCAGTCGGGACAGGACTTCGGACACCATATATTTT.

The gene calls are TRBV12-3 or TRBV12-4 and TRBJ1-4; D uncertain. The CDR3 loop spans 15 amino acids. Trimming removed 8 bases from V and 8 bases from J, with 21 bases in between. The CDR3 spells CASGSRKGGVEKLFF. The CDR3 DNA sequence: TGTGCCAGCGGGTCAAGGAAGGGAGGAGTCGAAAAACTGTTTTTT.

The V and J genes are TRBV28 and TRBJ2-6; no clear D. V was cut by 0 bases and J by 0 bases, with 9 bases left in between. This CDR3 is 17 amino acids long. Germline assignment: CDR1 MDHEN and CDR2 SYDVKM. This CDR3 reads CASSLWAPGSGANVLTF. The CDR3 coding sequence is TGTGCCAGCAGTTTATGGGCCCCCGGCTCTGGGGCCAACGTCCTGACTTTC.

This clonotype was picked up many times. The rearrangement uses TRBV9 and TRBJ2-1, with TRBD2 identical over 7 bases. Per germline, CDR1 SGDLS and CDR2 YYNGEE. The CDR3 contains 17 residues. Germline trimming cut 4 bases from V and 5 bases from J; bases unmatched to any gene: 15. The CDR3 DNA reads TGTGCCAGCAGCCTCCCGGACGGGGCTAGCGGTGACAATGAGCAGTTCTTC. It is translated as CASSLPDGASGDNEQFF.

The gene calls are TRBV7-2 and TRBJ2-2; D ambiguous. Germline assignment: CDR1 SGHTA and CDR2 FQGNSA. The CDR3 length is 16 residues. Trimming took off 2 bases at V and 0 bases at J, with 10 bases between the two ends. The CDR3 nucleotides are TGTGCCAGCAGCTTAACACGGGTCGCGAACACCGGGGAGCTGTTTTTT. Protein product: CASSLTRVANTGELFF.